A selection of T cell receptor beta chains follows, all from one sample in a study of T-cell reconstitution after alpha-beta-depleted transplantation in children. TCRdb reprocessed the PCR reads via MiXCR and lists one record per CDR3 protein. This table holds about 600,000 distinct CDR3 sequences, about 21% found once. Here the sequenced sample was PBMCs, mostly from graft donor cells, taken 360 days after TCRalphabeta/CD19-depleted stem cell transplant. The receptors were sampled from a boy under two years old who had a stem cell transplant for acute myeloid leukemia, so the T cells may come from the graft donor. Both conserved end residues are part of each CDR3. Each record gives: D gene, clone size, V gene, J gene, CDR3 DNA, CDR3 protein. D genes are given only for firm matches. Size is stated for part of the rows, as once, few or many counts, or as a class when the clone is expanded.

d_call: NA; clone_size: NA; v_call: TRBV27; j_call: TRBJ1-4; cdr3_nt: TGTGCCAGCAGTAGGTGGGGTGAGACAGAGAATGAAAAACTGTTTTTT; cdr3_aa: CASSRWGETENEKLFF
d_call: NA; clone_size: many; v_call: TRBV18; j_call: TRBJ2-3; cdr3_nt: TGTGCCAGCTCACCCTCTGGTACGCAGTATTTT; cdr3_aa: CASSPSGTQYF
d_call: NA; clone_size: NA; v_call: TRBV12-3/TRBV12-4; j_call: TRBJ2-2; cdr3_nt: TGTGCCAGCATCCTCACCTCGCCAGAAAACACCGGGGAGCTGTTTTTT; cdr3_aa: CASILTSPENTGELFF
d_call: NA; clone_size: NA; v_call: TRBV7-2; j_call: TRBJ1-3; cdr3_nt: TGTGCCAGCAGCTTAATCCAGGGTTCTGGAAACACCATATATTTT; cdr3_aa: CASSLIQGSGNTIYF
d_call: NA; clone_size: many; v_call: TRBV4-3; j_call: TRBJ2-1; cdr3_nt: TGCGCCAGCAGCCAAGAAGGCCAGCCCACCTACAATGAGCAGTTCTTC; cdr3_aa: CASSQEGQPTYNEQFF
d_call: NA; clone_size: many; v_call: TRBV19; j_call: TRBJ2-2; cdr3_nt: TGTGCCAGTAGTACCAGGAAAAACACCGGGGAGCTGTTTTTT; cdr3_aa: CASSTRKNTGELFF
d_call: TRBD1; clone_size: many; v_call: TRBV27; j_call: TRBJ1-4; cdr3_nt: TGTGCCAGCAGTCCTCTGACAGGGGCGGTTAATGAAAAACTGTTTTTT; cdr3_aa: CASSPLTGAVNEKLFF
d_call: TRBD2; clone_size: NA; v_call: TRBV20-1; j_call: TRBJ2-5; cdr3_nt: TGCAGTGCTAGGCCCCCAGCGGGGCAAGAGACCCAGTACTTC; cdr3_aa: CSARPPAGQETQYF
d_call: NA; clone_size: many; v_call: TRBV12-3/TRBV12-4; j_call: TRBJ2-7; cdr3_nt: TGTGCCAGCAGTTACAGGGTGTACGAGCAGTACTTC; cdr3_aa: CASSYRVYEQYF
d_call: TRBD2; clone_size: many; v_call: TRBV28; j_call: TRBJ2-3; cdr3_nt: TGTGCCAGCGAAGGACTAGCGGGGGCGCTCACAGATACGCAGTATTTT; cdr3_aa: CASEGLAGALTDTQYF
d_call: NA; clone_size: many; v_call: TRBV7-2; j_call: TRBJ1-5; cdr3_nt: TGTGCCAGCAGCTTAACGGGTCAGCCCCAGCATTTT; cdr3_aa: CASSLTGQPQHF
d_call: NA; clone_size: few; v_call: TRBV7-2; j_call: TRBJ2-3; cdr3_nt: TGTGCCAGCAGCTTTTGGGGTGATACAGATACGCAGTATTTT; cdr3_aa: CASSFWGDTDTQYF
d_call: TRBD2; clone_size: many; v_call: TRBV12-3/TRBV12-4; j_call: TRBJ2-3; cdr3_nt: TGTGCCAGCAGTCGAGGAGGGACTAGCGGGGGGGACACAGATACGCAGTATTTT; cdr3_aa: CASSRGGTSGGDTDTQYF
d_call: NA; clone_size: many; v_call: TRBV28; j_call: TRBJ2-4; cdr3_nt: TGTGCCAGCAGTTCGGAGGGAGAAGGGAAAGTAAACATTCAGTACTTC; cdr3_aa: CASSSEGEGKVNIQYF
d_call: TRBD2; clone_size: NA; v_call: TRBV24-1; j_call: TRBJ2-1; cdr3_nt: TGTGCCACCAGTGATTCTAGCGGGGGGGCCTCCCGAGAGCAGTTCTTC; cdr3_aa: CATSDSSGGASREQFF
d_call: NA; clone_size: NA; v_call: TRBV6-5; j_call: TRBJ1-5; cdr3_nt: TGTGCCAGCAGTTACCCGCAGGGAATTAACAATCAGCCCCAGCATTTT; cdr3_aa: CASSYPQGINNQPQHF
d_call: NA; clone_size: few; v_call: TRBV12-3/TRBV12-4; j_call: TRBJ2-2; cdr3_nt: TGTGCCAGCAGCTGGACTGAGGCCGGGGAGCTGTTTTTT; cdr3_aa: CASSWTEAGELFF